This TCR beta chain comes out of a study of tumor and adjacent non-tumor tissue in lung cancer. Across the study: Patients comprised about a dozen adenocarcinoma, a couple of squamous cell carcinoma and 1 small cell lung cancer. Aged roughly 31 to 76 years, patients included 10 men and roughly 5 women with stage I to III disease.

This sample's RNA came from whole unsorted tissue. TCRbeta libraries were built with three rounds of nested PCR, modified from ARM-PCR. TCRdb reprocessed the multiplex PCR reads via MiXCR and lists one record per CDR3 protein. The sample has roughly 200,000 distinct CDR3 sequences, 71% seen once. V dropped 5 bases and J dropped 0 bases, with 13 bases sitting between them. Per germline, CDR1 DFQATT and CDR2 SNEGSKA (reference sequence). This CDR3 region has 14 residues. The rearrangement uses TRBV20-1 and TRBJ2-5; the D is unclear. This receptor was identified in a man aged 60 to 75 with non-small cell lung cancer. What was sequenced was lung tumor tissue. In DNA, the CDR3 is TGCAGTGCTCCCCAAATACCGTACCAAGAGACCCAGTACTTC. Translating gives CSAPQIPYQETQYF.